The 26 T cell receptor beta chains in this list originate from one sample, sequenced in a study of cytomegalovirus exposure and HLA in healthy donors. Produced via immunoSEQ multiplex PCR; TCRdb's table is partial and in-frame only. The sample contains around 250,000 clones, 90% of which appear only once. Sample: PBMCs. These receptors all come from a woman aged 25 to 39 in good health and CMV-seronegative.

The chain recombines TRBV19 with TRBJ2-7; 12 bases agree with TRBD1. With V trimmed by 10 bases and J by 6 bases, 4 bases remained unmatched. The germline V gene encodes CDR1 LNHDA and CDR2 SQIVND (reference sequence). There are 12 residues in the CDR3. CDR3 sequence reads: CATGTGGREQYF. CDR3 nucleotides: TGTGCCACCGGGACAGGGGGCCGCGAGCAGTACTTC.

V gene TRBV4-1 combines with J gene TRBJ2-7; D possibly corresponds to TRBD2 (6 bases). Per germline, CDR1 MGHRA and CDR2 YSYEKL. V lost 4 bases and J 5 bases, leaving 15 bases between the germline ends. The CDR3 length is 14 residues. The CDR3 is CASSRPTSRHEQYF. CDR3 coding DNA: TGCGCCAGCAGCCGGCCGACTAGTAGGCACGAGCAGTACTTC.

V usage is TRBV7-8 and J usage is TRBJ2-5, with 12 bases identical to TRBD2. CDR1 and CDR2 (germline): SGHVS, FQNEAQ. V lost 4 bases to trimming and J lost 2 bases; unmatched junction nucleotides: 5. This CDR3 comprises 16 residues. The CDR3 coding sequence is TGTGCCAGCAGCTCACTAGCGGGAGGAAGTCAAGAGACCCAGTACTTC. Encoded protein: CASSSLAGGSQETQYF.

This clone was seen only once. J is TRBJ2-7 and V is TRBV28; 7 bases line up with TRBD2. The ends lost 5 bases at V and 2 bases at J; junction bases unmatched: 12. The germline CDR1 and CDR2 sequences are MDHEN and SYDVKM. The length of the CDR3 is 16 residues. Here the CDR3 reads CASSGSTAGEAYEQYF. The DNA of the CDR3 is TGTGCCAGCAGTGGATCAACTGCGGGAGAGGCCTACGAGCAGTACTTC. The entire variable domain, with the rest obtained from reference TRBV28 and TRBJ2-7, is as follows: DVKVTQSSRYLVKRTGEKVFLECVQDMDHENMFWYRQDPGLGLRLIYFSYDVKMKEKGDIPEGYSVSREKKERFSLILESASTNQTSMYLCASSGSTAGEAYEQYFGPGTRLTVT.

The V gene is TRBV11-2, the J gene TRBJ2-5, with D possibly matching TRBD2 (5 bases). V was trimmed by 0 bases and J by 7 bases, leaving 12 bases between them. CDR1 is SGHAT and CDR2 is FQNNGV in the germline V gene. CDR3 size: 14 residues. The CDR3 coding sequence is TGTGCCAGCAGCTTAGAGCTAGCCCCCACGACCCAGTACTTC. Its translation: CASSLELAPTTQYF.

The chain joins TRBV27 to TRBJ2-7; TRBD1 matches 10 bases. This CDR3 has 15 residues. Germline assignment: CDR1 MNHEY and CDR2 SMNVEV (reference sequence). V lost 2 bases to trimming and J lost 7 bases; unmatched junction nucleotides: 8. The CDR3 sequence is CASSLTPGQGREQYF. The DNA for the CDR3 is TGTGCCAGCAGTTTAACCCCGGGACAGGGGCGAGAGCAGTACTTC.

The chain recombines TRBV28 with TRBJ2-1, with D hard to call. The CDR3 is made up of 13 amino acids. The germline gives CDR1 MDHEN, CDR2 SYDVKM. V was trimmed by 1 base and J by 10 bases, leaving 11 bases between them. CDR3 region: CASSLSRGWEQFF. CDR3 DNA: TGTGCCAGCAGTTTATCGCGTGGGTGGGAGCAGTTCTTC.

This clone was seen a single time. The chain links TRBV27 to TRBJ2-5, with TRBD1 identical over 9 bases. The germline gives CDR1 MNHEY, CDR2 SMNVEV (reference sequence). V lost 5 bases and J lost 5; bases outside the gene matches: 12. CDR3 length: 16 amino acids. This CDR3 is CASSLGTGLSSETQYF. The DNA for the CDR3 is TGTGCCAGCAGTCTCGGGACAGGGTTGTCAAGTGAGACCCAGTACTTC.

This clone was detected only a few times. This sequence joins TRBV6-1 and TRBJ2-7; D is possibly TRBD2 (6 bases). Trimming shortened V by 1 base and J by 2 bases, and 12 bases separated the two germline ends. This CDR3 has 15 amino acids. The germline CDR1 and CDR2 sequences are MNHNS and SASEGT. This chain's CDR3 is CASSEGTNPTYEQYF. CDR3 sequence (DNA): TGTGCCAGCAGTGAAGGGACTAACCCGACCTACGAGCAGTACTTC.

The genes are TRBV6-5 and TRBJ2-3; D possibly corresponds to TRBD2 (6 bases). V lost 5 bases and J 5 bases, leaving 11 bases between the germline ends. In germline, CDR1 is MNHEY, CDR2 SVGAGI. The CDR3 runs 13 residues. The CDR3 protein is CASSTPGLDTQYF. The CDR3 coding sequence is TGTGCCAGCAGTACCCCGGGACTAGATACGCAGTATTTT.

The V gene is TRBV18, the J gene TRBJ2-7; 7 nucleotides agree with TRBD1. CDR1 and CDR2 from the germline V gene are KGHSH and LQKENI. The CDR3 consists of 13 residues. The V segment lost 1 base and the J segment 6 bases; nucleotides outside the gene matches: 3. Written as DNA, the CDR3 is TGTGCCAGCTCACCACAAGGGGGCGGCGAGCAGTACTTC. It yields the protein CASSPQGGGEQYF.

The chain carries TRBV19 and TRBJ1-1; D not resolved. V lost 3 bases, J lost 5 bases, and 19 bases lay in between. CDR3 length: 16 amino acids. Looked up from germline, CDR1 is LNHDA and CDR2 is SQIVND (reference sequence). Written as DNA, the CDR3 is TGTGCCAGTAGTATGGGCAGTAATGTGGTGTGGACTGAAGCTTTCTTT. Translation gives CASSMGSNVVWTEAFF.

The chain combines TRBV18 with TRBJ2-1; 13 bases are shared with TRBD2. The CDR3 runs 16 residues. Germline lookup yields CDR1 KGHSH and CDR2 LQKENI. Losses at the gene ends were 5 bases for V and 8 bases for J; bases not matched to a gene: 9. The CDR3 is CASSRLAGGLLDEQFF. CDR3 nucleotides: TGTGCCAGCTCAAGACTAGCGGGAGGCCTACTCGATGAGCAGTTCTTC.

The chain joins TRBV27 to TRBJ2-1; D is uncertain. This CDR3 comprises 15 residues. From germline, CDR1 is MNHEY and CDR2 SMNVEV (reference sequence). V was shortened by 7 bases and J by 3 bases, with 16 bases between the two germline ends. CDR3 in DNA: TGTGCCAGCACCACCGGGTCCCCCCACTACAATGAGCAGTTCTTC. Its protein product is CASTTGSPHYNEQFF.

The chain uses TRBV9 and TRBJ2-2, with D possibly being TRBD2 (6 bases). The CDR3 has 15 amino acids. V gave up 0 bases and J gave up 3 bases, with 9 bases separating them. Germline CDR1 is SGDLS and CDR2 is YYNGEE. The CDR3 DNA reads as TGTGCCAGCAGCGTAGAAGGAGGGTACACCGGGGAGCTGTTTTTT. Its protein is CASSVEGGYTGELFF.

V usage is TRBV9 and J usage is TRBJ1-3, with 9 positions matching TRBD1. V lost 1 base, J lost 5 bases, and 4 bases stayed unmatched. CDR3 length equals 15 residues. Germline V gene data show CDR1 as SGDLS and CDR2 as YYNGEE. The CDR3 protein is CASSVRGTGRNTIYF. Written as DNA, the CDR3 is TGTGCCAGCAGCGTACGCGGGACAGGGCGAAACACCATATATTTT.

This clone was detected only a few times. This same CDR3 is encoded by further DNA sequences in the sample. CDR3 DNA: TGTGCCAGCAGCGTTGGTAACTCTGGAAACACCATATATTTT. Translation gives CASSVGNSGNTIYF. V and J are TRBV9 and TRBJ1-3; the D is unclear. V lost 2 bases and J 0 bases, leaving 6 bases between the germline ends. From germline, CDR1 is SGDLS and CDR2 YYNGEE. CDR3 length equals 14 residues.

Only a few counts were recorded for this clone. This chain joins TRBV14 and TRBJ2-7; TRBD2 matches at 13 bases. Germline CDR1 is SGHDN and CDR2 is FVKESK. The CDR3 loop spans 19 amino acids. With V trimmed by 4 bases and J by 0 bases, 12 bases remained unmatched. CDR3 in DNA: TGTGCCAGCAGCCCAGGCCGGACTAGCGGGAGAGGCCCCTCCTACGAGCAGTACTTC. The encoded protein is CASSPGRTSGRGPSYEQYF. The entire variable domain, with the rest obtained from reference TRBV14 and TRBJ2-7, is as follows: EAGVTQFPSHSVIEKGQTVTLRCDPISGHDNLYWYRRVMGKEIKFLLHFVKESKQDESGMPNNRFLAERTGGTYSTLKVQPAELEDSGVYFCASSPGRTSGRGPSYEQYFGPGTRLTVT.

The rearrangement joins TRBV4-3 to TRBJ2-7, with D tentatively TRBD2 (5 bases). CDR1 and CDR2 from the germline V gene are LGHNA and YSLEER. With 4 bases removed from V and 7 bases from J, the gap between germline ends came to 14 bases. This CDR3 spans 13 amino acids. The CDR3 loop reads CASSPAVSGEQYF. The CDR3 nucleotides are TGCGCCAGCAGCCCGGCGGTCTCGGGGGAGCAGTACTTC.

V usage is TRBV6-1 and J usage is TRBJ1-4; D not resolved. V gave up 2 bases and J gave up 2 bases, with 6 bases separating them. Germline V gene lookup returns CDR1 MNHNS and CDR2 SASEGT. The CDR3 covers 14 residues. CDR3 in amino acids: CASSEWSTNEKLFF. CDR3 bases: TGTGCCAGCAGTGAATGGTCCACTAATGAAAAACTGTTTTTT.

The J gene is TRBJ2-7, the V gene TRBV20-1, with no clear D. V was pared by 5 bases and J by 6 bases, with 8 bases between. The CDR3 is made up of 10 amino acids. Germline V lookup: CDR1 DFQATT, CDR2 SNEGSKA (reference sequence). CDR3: CSALLGEQYF. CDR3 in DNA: TGCAGTGCTCTTCTGGGCGAGCAGTACTTC.

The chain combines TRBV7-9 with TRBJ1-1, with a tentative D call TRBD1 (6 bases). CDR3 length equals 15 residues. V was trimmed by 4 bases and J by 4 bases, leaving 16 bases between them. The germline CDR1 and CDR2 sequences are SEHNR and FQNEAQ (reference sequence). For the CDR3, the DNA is TGTGCCAGCAGCTCAGGGGTTTCGACGGGCACTGAAGCTTTCTTT. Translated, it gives CASSSGVSTGTEAFF.

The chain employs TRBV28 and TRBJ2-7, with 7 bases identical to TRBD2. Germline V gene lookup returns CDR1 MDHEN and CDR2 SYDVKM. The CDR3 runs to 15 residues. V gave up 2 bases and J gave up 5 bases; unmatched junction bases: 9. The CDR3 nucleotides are TGTGCCAGCAGTTTAGGGGGGGGAGTGCTAAACGAGCAGTACTTC. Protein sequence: CASSLGGGVLNEQYF.

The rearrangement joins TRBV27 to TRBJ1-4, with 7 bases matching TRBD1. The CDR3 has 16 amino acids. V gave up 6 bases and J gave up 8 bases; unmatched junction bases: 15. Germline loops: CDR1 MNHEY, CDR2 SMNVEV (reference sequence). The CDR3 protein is CASSRGVGGLLEKLFF. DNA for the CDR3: TGTGCCAGCAGCCGAGGCGTAGGGGGCCTATTGGAAAAACTGTTTTTT.

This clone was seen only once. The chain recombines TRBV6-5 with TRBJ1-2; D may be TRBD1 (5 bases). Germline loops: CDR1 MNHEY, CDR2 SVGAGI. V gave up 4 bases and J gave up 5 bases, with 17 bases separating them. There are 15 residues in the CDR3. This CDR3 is CASSSQLGQGYGYTF. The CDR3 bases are TGTGCCAGCAGTTCCCAATTGGGTCAGGGATATGGCTACACCTTC.

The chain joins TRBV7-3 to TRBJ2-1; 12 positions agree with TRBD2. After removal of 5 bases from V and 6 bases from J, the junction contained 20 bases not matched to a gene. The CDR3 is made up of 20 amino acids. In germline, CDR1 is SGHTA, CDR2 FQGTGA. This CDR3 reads CASSPRVLTSGRRFLNEQFF. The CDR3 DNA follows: TGTGCCAGCAGCCCTCGAGTTTTGACTAGCGGGAGACGTTTCCTCAATGAGCAGTTCTTC.